This TCR beta chain was sequenced during a study of vaccination and CD4 T cells after COVID-19. Germline V lookup: CDR1 SNHLY, CDR2 FYNNEI. The CDR3 totals 15 residues. V lost 3 bases to trimming and J lost 2 bases; unmatched junction nucleotides: 2. TCRdb re-analysed the PCR reads in MiXCR, keeping a single row per CDR3 protein. The sample records roughly 20,000 distinct CDR3 sequences, around three fifths being singletons. The sequencing used CD4+ T cells from blood, collected after SARS-CoV-2 vaccination. This TCR derives from a human donor who had recovered from COVID-19. This chain uses TRBV2 with TRBJ2-2, with 8 nucleotides matching TRBD2. In DNA form, the CDR3 reads TGTGCCAGCAGTGAGTTAGCGGGAAACACCGGGGAGCTGTTTTTT. This codes for CASSELAGNTGELFF.